One sample yielded the 21 T cell receptor beta chains listed below, sequenced in a study of blood T cells in healthy people across ages. A second PCR of roughly 6 to 12 cycles used a sample-barcoded 5' primer and a J-beta primer mix. In TCRdb, the 5' RACE reads were re-called with MiXCR into one record per CDR3 protein. The data contain about 1,800,000 distinct CDR3 sequences, 28% of them singletons. Sequencing was performed on blood. Receptor source: a woman aged 25-40 years in good health.

This clonotype was picked up many times. V usage is TRBV29-1 and J usage is TRBJ2-1; 11 bases are a match to TRBD1. Trimming cost V 4 bases and J 4 bases; bases outside gene matches: 3. The CDR3 length is 14 residues. Germline V gene sequence: CDR1 SQVTM, CDR2 ANQGSEA. Here the CDR3 reads CSVGGQGAYNEQFF. The CDR3 region has the DNA TGCAGCGTTGGAGGACAGGGGGCTTACAATGAGCAGTTCTTC.

This clonotype was detected once. The rearrangement links TRBV12-3 or TRBV12-4 to TRBJ2-1; 10 bases are shared with TRBD2. The CDR3 covers 15 residues. V lost 6 bases to trimming and J lost 7 bases; unmatched junction nucleotides: 9. CDR3 residues: CASRAGTSAGNEQFF. The CDR3 DNA sequence: TGTGCCAGCAGAGCCGGGACTAGCGCTGGAAATGAGCAGTTCTTC.

V is TRBV6-1 and J is TRBJ2-7, with D tentatively TRBD2 (6 bases). CDR3 size: 14 residues. Trimming took off 3 bases at V and 7 bases at J, with 16 bases between the two ends. The V gene's germline CDR1 is MNHNS and CDR2 SASEGT. The CDR3 DNA is TGTGCCAGCAGTGAGGTCGGGGGAGAGGGGGAGCAGTACTTC. Its translation is CASSEVGGEGEQYF.

This clonotype turned up a few times. The chain carries TRBV20-1 and TRBJ2-4, with D possibly TRBD2 on 5 matching bases. Gene TRBJ2-7 matches the end of the DNA better, so the J call may be wrong. The V gene's germline CDR1 is DFQATT and CDR2 SNEGSKA (reference sequence). The CDR3 runs to 14 residues. CDR3 loop: CSAGGGVANYEQYF. In DNA, the CDR3 is TGCAGTGCCGGAGGTGGGGTGGCCAACTACGAGCAGTACTTC.

This clonotype was seen a few times. The chain joins TRBV27 to TRBJ2-1, with 9 bases matching TRBD2. The length of the CDR3 is 15 residues. CDR1 is MNHEY and CDR2 is SMNVEV in the germline V gene (reference sequence). CDR3 region: CATHAGTSIYNEQFF. The CDR3 DNA follows: TGTGCGACTCACGCCGGGACTAGCATCTACAATGAGCAGTTCTTC.

This chain links TRBV11-2 with TRBJ2-5; 8 bases are shared with TRBD1. The J segment lost 5 bases and the V segment lost 10 bases, leaving 9 bases of the junction unmatched. The CDR3 loop spans 13 amino acids. Germline CDR1 and CDR2: SGHAT and FQNNGV. CDR3 bases: TGTGCCACCAAACCAGGGGGCTGGGAGACCCAGTACTTC. Amino acids: CATKPGGWETQYF.

Only a few counts were recorded for this clonotype. CDR3 sequence reads: CASSYGHGYTF. CDR3 coding DNA: TGTGCCAGCAGTTACGGACATGGCTACACCTTC. The rearrangement links TRBV6-2 or TRBV6-3 to TRBJ1-2; unclear D gene. CDR1 MNHEY and CDR2 SVGEGT come from the germline V gene. Between the trimmed V and J ends, which lost 2 bases and 6 bases, there was a span of 4 bases. CDR3 length: 11 residues.

At least ten counts were recorded for this clonotype. The chain links TRBV10-3 to TRBJ2-5; D gene ambiguous. This CDR3 region has 13 residues. V was pared by 11 bases and J by 2 bases, with 15 bases between. CDR1 and CDR2 from the germline V gene are ENHRY and SYGVKD. DNA for the CDR3: TGTGCCTCCACTGCCGGTACACAAGAGACCCAGTACTTC. It specifies CASTAGTQETQYF.

This clonotype has just a few counts. The J gene is TRBJ2-1, the V gene TRBV10-1; 10 bases line up with TRBD2. V trimming: 0 bases; J trimming: 6 bases; junction bases outside the gene matches: 8. Germline V gene data show CDR1 as WNHNN and CDR2 as SYGVQD (reference sequence). This CDR3 has 17 amino acids. The CDR3 spells CASSESELAGYSNEQFF. CDR3 DNA: TGCGCCAGCAGTGAGTCCGAACTAGCGGGGTATTCCAATGAGCAGTTCTTC.

The chain joins TRBV12-3 or TRBV12-4 to TRBJ2-6; D might be TRBD1 (6 bases). V gave up 7 bases and J gave up 6 bases, with 19 bases separating them. The CDR3 loop spans 16 amino acids. CDR3 nucleotide sequence: TGTGCCAGCATTCAAGGACAGCTCCGTGAGGCCAACGTCCTGACTTTC. Its translation is CASIQGQLREANVLTF.

In this sample, this clonotype turned up a few times. V and J are TRBV12-3 or TRBV12-4 and TRBJ1-2; D is unresolved. Trimming shortened V by 3 bases and J by 7 bases, and 9 bases separated the two germline ends. CDR3 length: 12 residues. The CDR3 here is CASSFRVTGYTF. The CDR3 DNA reads as TGTGCCAGCAGTTTTCGGGTAACTGGCTACACCTTC.

In its sample, this clonotype was seen a few times. The gene calls are TRBV6-2 or TRBV6-3 and TRBJ1-5; the D is unclear. The V and J ends lost 5 bases and 7 bases respectively, with 12 bases between them. Germline V gene sequence: CDR1 MNHEY, CDR2 SVGEGT. The length of the CDR3 is 13 residues. CDR3 residues: CASSNGNPQPQHF. CDR3 nucleotides: TGTGCCAGCAGTAATGGTAACCCCCAGCCCCAGCATTTT.

This clonotype appeared a few times. The V gene is TRBV14, the J gene TRBJ1-2; D unclear. The germline CDR1 and CDR2 sequences are SGHDN and FVKESK. This CDR3 region has 14 residues. V lost 2 bases, J lost 3 bases, and 10 bases lay in between. CDR3 coding DNA: TGTGCCAGCAGCCAATTAAGAGGCGACTATGGCTACACCTTC. Its protein product is CASSQLRGDYGYTF.

This clonotype was detected a few times. This chain uses TRBV6-2 or TRBV6-3 with TRBJ2-1; D uncertain. Germline loops: CDR1 MNHEY, CDR2 SVGEGT. V lost 4 bases and J lost 1, with 8 bases in between. The CDR3 is 14 residues long. The CDR3 coding sequence is TGTGCCAGCAGTTTCAGGCAGTCCTACAATGAGCAGTTCTTC. It codes for CASSFRQSYNEQFF.

This clonotype was picked up a small number of times. The chain employs TRBV27 and TRBJ2-7, with TRBD2 matching over 9 bases. This CDR3 has 15 amino acids. V dropped 2 bases and J dropped 1; count of bases not matched to a gene: 3. Per the germline V gene, CDR1 is MNHEY and CDR2 is SMNVEV (reference sequence). CDR3 in amino acids: CASSLQSGRSYEQYF. The CDR3 coding sequence is TGTGCCAGCAGTTTACAGAGCGGGAGGTCCTACGAGCAGTACTTC.

V usage is TRBV12-3 or TRBV12-4 and J usage is TRBJ2-7; D is unresolved. V lost 0 bases, J lost 5 bases, and 8 bases lay in between. This CDR3 region has 13 residues. The CDR3 DNA reads as TGTGCCAGCAGTTTAGCGGGCCACCACGAGCAGTACTTC. It yields the protein CASSLAGHHEQYF.

The chain links TRBV12-3 or TRBV12-4 to TRBJ2-5; D might be TRBD2 (6 bases). The CDR3 loop spans 15 amino acids. V was clipped by 4 bases and J by 3 bases, with 15 bases between them. The CDR3 region is CASSSAGQLEETQYF. The CDR3 region has the DNA TGTGCCAGCAGTTCTGCGGGGCAACTTGAAGAGACCCAGTACTTC.

V usage is TRBV5-5 and J usage is TRBJ2-3; TRBD1 might be the D (5 bases). CDR1 SGHKS and CDR2 YYEKEE come from the germline V gene (reference sequence). Trimming shortened V by 0 bases and J by 5 bases, and 22 bases separated the two germline ends. CDR3 size: 18 residues. Written as DNA, the CDR3 is TGTGCCAGCAGCTTGGGAATGCTCAGGGTTGTTGTCATAGATACGCAGTATTTT. Its translation: CASSLGMLRVVVIDTQYF.

The chain joins TRBV14 to TRBJ1-6; D is uncertain. V was clipped by 11 bases and J by 10 bases, with 15 bases between them. The CDR3 totals 12 residues. Germline assignment: CDR1 SGHDN and CDR2 FVKESK. CDR3 in DNA: TGTGCCGGCTCCCCAGGCCGCTCACCCCTCCACTTT. Its translation: CAGSPGRSPLHF.

J is TRBJ1-5 and V is TRBV6-2 or TRBV6-3; TRBD1 might be the D (5 bases). The V and J ends lost 7 bases and 6 bases respectively, with 19 bases between them. Germline V gene lookup returns CDR1 MNHEY and CDR2 SVGEGT. The CDR3 covers 15 residues. The CDR3 here is CASTPPGGFSQPQHF. The CDR3 DNA follows: TGTGCCAGCACCCCGCCTGGGGGTTTCAGTCAGCCCCAGCATTTT.

The sample holds many counts of this clonotype. The chain couples TRBV10-3 to TRBJ2-5, with D possibly being TRBD1 or TRBD2 (6 bases each). Per the germline V gene, CDR1 is ENHRY and CDR2 is SYGVKD. Trimming cost V 10 bases and J 5 bases, with 20 bases left between them. The CDR3 extends over 14 amino acids. The CDR3 DNA is TGTGCCACAGGCGAGGGGGGCTCTACTGAGACCCAGTACTTC. It codes for CATGEGGSTETQYF.